The TCR beta chain under discussion was sequenced for a study of tumor and adjacent non-tumor tissue in lung cancer. Study overall: Histology: 12 adenocarcinoma, a couple of squamous cell carcinoma, 1 small cell lung cancer.

The CDR3 is 13 amino acids. CDR1 SGHAT and CDR2 FQNNGV come from the germline V gene. As to this clonotype: A junction boundary mismatches the germline segment, possibly from a read error.

RNA was extracted from bulk tissue without any cell sorting. TCRbeta libraries were built with three rounds of nested PCR, modified from ARM-PCR. Using its own MiXCR run on the multiplex PCR reads, TCRdb lists one record per CDR3 protein. The sample has 65,000 to 95,000 distinct CDR3 sequences; around 86% are singletons. This TCR was sampled from a woman aged 45-65 years with non-small cell lung cancer. The gene calls are TRBV11-2 and TRBJ2-5, with TRBD1 identical over 10 bases. What was sequenced was lung tumor tissue. The CDR3 is CVSSRDRGQTPYF. In nucleotides, the CDR3 is TGTGTCAGCAGTCGTGACAGGGGGCAGACCCCGTACTTC.